This T cell receptor beta chain was obtained from a study of blood T cell repertoires in COVID-19 (dated by TCRdb to between 2020 and 2021). Broadly, across the study: Collaborator samples came from the United States, Italy and Spain and covered acute and convalescent phases of COVID-19. The material from the prospective study consisted of cDNA or gDNA derived from T cells, B-cell-depleted T cells, or PBMCs. The dataset comprised deeply sampled blood TCRbeta repertoires from subjects exposed to, actively infected with, or recovered from COVID-19. The repertoires were made available in a free public database intended to serve as a resource for research on the immune response to SARS-CoV-2. Samples were obtained from the ongoing ImmuneRACE study (first 160 participants) and from approximately 1,200 subjects provided by 6 global collaborators. A de-identified subject ID, COVID-19 status, age in years and sex were almost always included in the sample metadata. Where available, HLA class I and class II types were taken from metadata supplied by the sample provider and were not determined by assay-based typing. The investigation overall reported the following: The quantity of clinical and demographic metadata differed by source and by participant and was supplied without curation.

The immunoSEQ Assay, a bias-controlled multiplex PCR, was used to amplify TCRbeta CDR3 regions from genomic DNA. The published analysis was carried out like this. Nucleated cell counts per sample were estimated from amplification of reference gene primers within the assay. Sequence reads were collapsed and filtered to measure the absolute abundance of every unique TCRbeta CDR3 rearrangement. For each sample, productive Simpson clonality was calculated as the square root of Simpson's diversity index over productive rearrangements. This immuneACCESS table, as held by TCRdb, lists in-frame sequences with V and J called but not all clones. Of the missing ones, under half trace to an unresolved V gene in checked studies; the others have no known cause. Clonal size and the V and J genes are those of that table, whereas D and trimming came from the DNA. This sample holds about 190,000 clones; about nine tenths were observed only once. The ten largest clones capture around 7% of the sample.

As for this clone: The antigen it recognizes is unknown. No quality values exist for individual bases; no much larger clone is one base distant.

Collaborating institutions collected whole blood in K2EDTA tubes following their own protocols. For TCRbeta analysis, collaborators shipped samples in one of three forms: frozen whole blood, isolated PBMCs, or DNA extracted from either of those sample types. From the cysteine through the phenylalanine, the CDR3 covers 13 amino acids. This entry keeps only the CDR3 DNA: 39 bases, framed from base 1. Trimming leaves V shorter by 6 bases and J shorter by 7 bases, with the junction holding 9 bases beyond the gene matches. This TCR was recovered from a man in his forties with acute or convalescent COVID-19. The chain couples TRBV12-3 or TRBV12-4 to TRBJ2-7, with 7 junctional bases fitting TRBD1. The sequencing input was peripheral blood. For the CDR3, the sequence is CASRWDRLGEQYF. The nucleotides read TGTGCCAGCAGGTGGGACAGATTGGGGGAGCAGTACTTC.